This T cell receptor (beta chain) appears in the sequencing data of a study of T cell clusters in autoimmune cytopenias. Study-level points and caveats: TRB repertoire shifts in secondary cytopenia and chronic lymphocytic leukemia mostly reflected lymphoma, not autoimmunity.

Note on this clonotype: The antigen is unknown.

TRB rearrangements were amplified by touch-down multiplex PCR with mixed TRB-A/B primers. Each CDR3 protein gets one entry in TCRdb, which reprocessed the multiplex PCR reads and gives no DNA. The sample includes roughly 10,000 distinct CDR3 sequences. TRB was amplified from roughly 250 ng of peripheral blood genomic DNA per sample. Per the germline V gene, CDR1 is SGHNT and CDR2 is YYREEE (reference sequence). The CDR3 has 13 amino acids. These data were likewise used in another study, on T cell repertoires in aging, cancer and after chemotherapy. Per that paper: Six age groups, ranging from 30 or younger to 70 or older, included the donors. Across the chemotherapy interval, each cancer cohort showed higher median generation probability, suggesting thymic rebound.

This TCR was recovered from a human donor in good health. The specimen was peripheral blood. The V call is TRBV5-4, the J call TRBJ2-2. CDR3 sequence reads: CASSLYNTGELFF.